Below, 8 T cell receptor beta chains from the same sample are listed, as sequenced in a study of cytomegalovirus exposure and HLA in healthy donors. This PCR relied on a set of 60 Vbeta primers and 13 Jbeta primers. Sequenced by immunoSEQ multiplex PCR; TCRdb stores in-frame clones only, minus some. The sample includes over 150,000 clones, approximately 90% seen only once; the top ten take 0.85%. The sequencing sample was made of PBMCs. The source of these receptors is a woman in her twenties or thirties in good health and CMV-seronegative.

This clone was counted a few times. The chain employs TRBV7-8 and TRBJ2-1; TRBD2 aligns across 12 bases. This CDR3 region has 18 residues. Germline V gene lookup returns CDR1 SGHVS and CDR2 FQNEAQ. V trimming: 2 bases; J trimming: 2 bases; junction bases outside the gene matches: 7. The CDR3 here is CASSLRLAGDYPYNEQFF. CDR3 nucleotides: TGTGCCAGCAGCTTACGACTAGCGGGAGATTACCCCTACAATGAGCAGTTCTTC.

V usage is TRBV11-2 and J usage is TRBJ2-2, with D perhaps matching TRBD1 (5 bases). Per the germline V gene, CDR1 is SGHAT and CDR2 is FQNNGV. This CDR3 is 15 amino acids long. V was pared by 1 base and J by 7 bases, with 13 bases between. CDR3 nucleotides: TGTGCCAGCAGCTTAGCTCCAGGGTTGCACGGGGAGCTGTTTTTT. This gives the protein CASSLAPGLHGELFF.

The V gene is TRBV6-5, the J gene TRBJ2-1; TRBD2 is a possible D gene (6 bases). This CDR3 contains 15 residues. Germline V gene sequence: CDR1 MNHEY, CDR2 SVGAGI. V dropped 2 bases and J dropped 4 bases, with 12 bases sitting between them. The CDR3, as DNA: TGTGCCAGCAGTTACCCCGGGAGCGGATACAATGAGCAGTTCTTC. It yields the protein CASSYPGSGYNEQFF.

Remarks on this clone: Other DNA sequences from this sample encode an identical CDR3 as well. The rearrangement joins TRBV28 to TRBJ2-7; no definite D call. The CDR3 has 12 amino acids. Trimming took off 1 base at V and 1 base at J, with 2 bases between the two ends. Germline V lookup: CDR1 MDHEN, CDR2 SYDVKM. CDR3 coding DNA: TGTGCCAGCAGTTTATCTTCCTACGAGCAGTACTTC. This codes for CASSLSSYEQYF.

The gene calls are TRBV7-9 and TRBJ1-3; 7 bases match TRBD1. Unmatched junction bases numbered 5, after V lost 3 bases and J lost 3 bases. This CDR3 comprises 15 residues. The germline V gene encodes CDR1 SEHNR and CDR2 FQNEAQ (reference sequence). Written as DNA, the CDR3 is TGTGCCAGCAGCTTCGAGGGACAGTTTGGAAACACCATATATTTT. Translated: CASSFEGQFGNTIYF.

The rearrangement joins TRBV29-1 to TRBJ2-1; 7 bases map to TRBD1. The CDR3 totals 15 residues. Germline V gene sequence: CDR1 SQVTM, CDR2 ANQGSEA. V shed 4 bases, J shed 0 bases, and the junction held 6 bases outside the gene matches. The CDR3 here is CSVGRQGFSYNEQFF. CDR3 bases: TGCAGCGTTGGGCGACAGGGCTTCTCCTACAATGAGCAGTTCTTC.

This clone has only a few counts. The chain couples TRBV18 to TRBJ2-2; D is possibly TRBD2 (5 bases). The V and J ends lost 3 bases and 5 bases respectively, with 7 bases between them. The CDR3 spans 13 residues. Germline V CDR1 and CDR2: KGHSH, LQKENI. The CDR3 sequence is CASSPTGTGELFF. In DNA, the CDR3 is TGTGCCAGCTCACCGACGGGGACCGGGGAGCTGTTTTTT.

The rearrangement joins TRBV19 to TRBJ1-4; TRBD1 aligns across 11 bases. The CDR3 has 17 amino acids. After removal of 5 bases from V and 0 bases from J, the junction contained 5 bases not matched to a gene. CDR1 LNHDA and CDR2 SQIVND come from the germline V gene (reference sequence). DNA for the CDR3: TGTGCCAGTAGTCCAAGGACAGGGGGCCCAACTAATGAAAAACTGTTTTTT. Protein sequence: CASSPRTGGPTNEKLFF.